The rows below give T cell receptor beta chains drawn from one sample of a study of blood T cell repertoires in COVID-19. Measured with immunoSEQ multiplex PCR; TCRdb has only the in-frame clones, and not every one. The sample carries around 180,000 clones, approximately 90% recorded once. The specimen was peripheral blood. All receptors come from a man between 60 and 70 years old with acute or convalescent COVID-19. The CDR3 runs from the conserved cysteine through the conserved F or W. The D gene is left open where the match is weak. Expanded clones get a size class; other rows say once, few or many, or leave the size out.

>.|TRBV29-1|.|TRBJ2-2
TGCAGCGTTGTCCCAAACTGGGGGCCCCTGGGCACCGGGGAGCTGTTTTTT
CSVVPNWGPLGTGELFF
>.|TRBV24-1|TRBD2|TRBJ2-1
TGTGCCACCAGTGATGCCAGCGGGGGGCCATTTTACAATGAGCAGTTCTTC
CATSDASGGPFYNEQFF
>.|TRBV27|TRBD1|TRBJ2-1
TGTGCCAGCGGCCGGGACAGGGGGCAGAATGAGCAGTTCTTC
CASGRDRGQNEQFF
>.|TRBV28|.|TRBJ1-2
TGTGCCAGCAGTTCGGACAGTGGCTACACCTTC
CASSSDSGYTF
>.|TRBV24-1|.|TRBJ1-2
TGTGCCACCAGTGTAAGGGGGAACTATGGCTACACCTTC
CATSVRGNYGYTF
>.|TRBV4-1|.|TRBJ1-5
TGCGCCAGCAGCCAAGACCGGGCAGGGCGAAGTCAGCCCCAGCATTTT
CASSQDRAGRSQPQHF
>.|TRBV7-3|TRBD1|TRBJ2-1
TGTGCCAGCAGCCCGCGACAGGGAACGGTTAAGTTCTTC
CASSPRQGTVKFF
>.|TRBV5-1|TRBD1|TRBJ1-2
TGCGCCAGCAGCTTGGACCCGGGACAGGGGGTCCGGCTTGGCTACACCTTC
CASSLDPGQGVRLGYTF
>once|TRBV27|.|TRBJ2-7
TGTGCCAGCAGTCTCGGACACCTGAGCTCCTACGAGCAGTACTTC
CASSLGHLSSYEQYF
>.|TRBV9|.|TRBJ1-2
TGTGCCAGCAGCCCCGGGACTTGGGGCTATGGCTACACCTTC
CASSPGTWGYGYTF
>.|TRBV10-3|TRBD1|TRBJ1-2
TGTGCCATCAGTGACGGGACAGGGAACTATGGCTACACCTTC
CAISDGTGNYGYTF
>.|TRBV19|TRBD1|TRBJ1-4
TGTGCCAGTAGTGGACCGGGACAGGGGCGGACTAATGAAAAACTGTTTTTT
CASSGPGQGRTNEKLFF
>.|TRBV2|.|TRBJ1-2
TGTGCCACCCTGGACAGCAACTATGGCTACACCTTC
CATLDSNYGYTF
>once|TRBV24-1|.|TRBJ2-5
TGTGCCACCAGTGATTTGCATGACTTCCAAGAGACCCAGTACTTC
CATSDLHDFQETQYF
>once|TRBV27|TRBD1|TRBJ1-2
TGTGCCAGCAGATTGACAGGGAACTATGGCTACACCTTC
CASRLTGNYGYTF
>.|TRBV30|TRBD1|TRBJ2-1
TGTGCCTGGAGGGGGGCAGGGGGCGTAAGGTCCTACAATGAGCAGTTCTTC
CAWRGAGGVRSYNEQFF
>.|TRBV5-1|TRBD2|TRBJ2-1
TGCGCCAGCAGCCGCCTGGGGGCGGGAGGACCCAATGAGCAGTTCTTC
CASSRLGAGGPNEQFF
>once|TRBV5-8|.|TRBJ2-5
TGTGCCAGCAGCTTAAGCCCCGAGAGATCGTACCAAGAGACCCAGTACTTC
CASSLSPERSYQETQYF
>.|TRBV7-3|.|TRBJ1-1
TGTGCCAGCAGCTTAATGGGGCACACTGAAGCTTTCTTT
CASSLMGHTEAFF
>.|TRBV24-1|TRBD2|TRBJ2-7
TGTGCCACCAGTGCCCCCGGACTAGCGGGAGACGAGCAGTACTTC
CATSAPGLAGDEQYF
>once|TRBV2|TRBD1|TRBJ1-1
TGTGCCAGCAGAGCCGGGACAGGGCCCGAAGCTTTCTTT
CASRAGTGPEAFF
>.|TRBV19|.|TRBJ2-3
TGTGCCAGTAGTATAAAGGGGGACGCAGATACGCAGTATTTT
CASSIKGDADTQYF
>.|TRBV9|TRBD1|TRBJ2-1
TGTGCCAGCAGCGTTCGACTACAGGGGAATGAGCAGTTCTTC
CASSVRLQGNEQFF
>.|TRBV4-3|.|TRBJ1-1
TGCGCCAGCGCCGCACAGAGGAACACTGAAGCTTTCTTT
CASAAQRNTEAFF
>.|TRBV9|.|TRBJ2-2
TGTGCCAGCAGCGTAGACCCACCACAGGACGGGGAGCTGTTTTTT
CASSVDPPQDGELFF
>.|TRBV19|.|TRBJ1-1
TGTGCCAGTACCCAGGGGACTGAAGCTTTCTTT
CASTQGTEAFF
>.|TRBV19|TRBD2|TRBJ2-1
TGTGCCAGTAGTATAGCGGGACTAGCAAAAAGTGAGCAGTTCTTC
CASSIAGLAKSEQFF
>.|TRBV7-8|TRBD1|TRBJ1-2
TGTGCCAGCAGCTTAGTTATCGGGGACAGGGGGCCCGAGGGGTATGGCTACACCTTC
CASSLVIGDRGPEGYGYTF
>.|TRBV19|.|TRBJ1-5
TGTGCCGCCCAAGACAGGCGAGTTGACAATCAGCCCCAGCATTTT
CAAQDRRVDNQPQHF
>.|TRBV6-2/TRBV6-3|.|TRBJ1-2
TGTGCCAGCAGTGTGGCTCAGGGCCTAAACTATGGCTACACCTTC
CASSVAQGLNYGYTF
>.|TRBV19|TRBD1|TRBJ1-6
TGTGCCAGTAGTATGCCCGGACAGGGCCCGTTTAATTCACCCCTCCACTTT
CASSMPGQGPFNSPLHF
>.|TRBV7-9|.|TRBJ2-1
TGTGCCAGCAGCTCTGGCGGCAGGGACAATGAGCAGTTCTTC
CASSSGGRDNEQFF
>once|TRBV10-3|.|TRBJ2-2
TGTGCCATCAGTGGGCAGGGGTCGCCGAACACCGGGGAGCTGTTTTTT
CAISGQGSPNTGELFF
>.|TRBV29-1|.|TRBJ1-2
TGCAGCGTTGACGGGGGGGAAGGGGACTATGGCTACACCTTC
CSVDGGEGDYGYTF
>.|TRBV12-3/TRBV12-4|TRBD2|TRBJ2-7
TGTGCCAGCAGTTTTCAGCGGGACTACGAGCAGTACTTC
CASSFQRDYEQYF
>.|TRBV5-1|.|TRBJ2-5
TGCGCCAGCAGCTATGAGTCGCCCGAGACCCAGTACTTC
CASSYESPETQYF
>.|TRBV6-5|.|TRBJ1-1
TGTGCCAGCAGTTACCGGGAGTACACTGAAGCTTTCTTT
CASSYREYTEAFF
>.|TRBV27|TRBD1|TRBJ1-4
TGTGCCAGCAGTCGACAGGGGGTCGGTGGAACTAATGAAAAACTGTTTTTT
CASSRQGVGGTNEKLFF
>.|TRBV30|TRBD1|TRBJ1-2
TGTGCCTGGAGGACAGGGGCATACTATGGCTACACCTTC
CAWRTGAYYGYTF
>few|TRBV2|.|TRBJ2-3
TGTGCCAGCAGTGCACGGGGGGCGACAGATACGCAGTATTTT
CASSARGATDTQYF
>once|TRBV5-1|TRBD1|TRBJ2-3
TGCGCCAGCAGCCCCGACAGGGGTACGGATACGCAGTATTTT
CASSPDRGTDTQYF
>.|TRBV27|TRBD2|TRBJ2-1
TGTGCCAGCAGCCCCTTCCTCAGCGGGAGGGCCGAAAATGAGCAGTTCTTC
CASSPFLSGRAENEQFF
>.|TRBV24-1|.|TRBJ2-2
TGTGCCATCAAATCGAACACCGGGGAGCTGTTTTTT
CAIKSNTGELFF
>.|TRBV9|TRBD2|TRBJ2-5
TGTGCCAGCTCCCCCGGCCCGGGGGGAGAGACCCAGTACTTC
CASSPGPGGETQYF